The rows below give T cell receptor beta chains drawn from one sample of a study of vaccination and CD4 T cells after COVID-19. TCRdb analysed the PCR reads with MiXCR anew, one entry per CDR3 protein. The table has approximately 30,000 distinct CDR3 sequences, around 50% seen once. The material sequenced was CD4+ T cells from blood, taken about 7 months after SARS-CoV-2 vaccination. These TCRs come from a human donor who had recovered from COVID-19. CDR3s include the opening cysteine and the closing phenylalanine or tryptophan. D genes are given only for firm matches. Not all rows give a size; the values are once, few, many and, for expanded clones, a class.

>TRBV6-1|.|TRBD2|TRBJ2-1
TGTGCCACCCGAGGGACGGCTGGACTAGCGGGAGTAGAGGGGGGTGATGAGCAGTTCTTC
CATRGTAGLAGVEGGDEQFF
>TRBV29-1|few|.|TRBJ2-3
TGCAGCGTTGCCCCCGGGACTTCAGATACGCAGTATTTT
CSVAPGTSDTQYF
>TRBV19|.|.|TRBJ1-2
TGTGCCAGTAGTAGGAGCGGTTATGGCTACACCTTC
CASSRSGYGYTF
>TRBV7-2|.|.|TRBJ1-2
TGTGCCAGCAGGACGATCGCGAGCAGCAACTATGGCTACACCTTC
CASRTIASSNYGYTF
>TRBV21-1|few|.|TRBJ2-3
TGTGCCAGCAGCATCGAGCCCGGACTAGCGAAAGATACGCAGTATTTT
CASSIEPGLAKDTQYF
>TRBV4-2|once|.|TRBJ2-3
TGTGCCAGCAGCAGATCCCAGGCGCGGGATACGCAGTATTTT
CASSRSQARDTQYF
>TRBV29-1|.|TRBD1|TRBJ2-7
TGCAGCGTTGAAACTCCGGGACAGGTCTCCTACGAGCAGTACTTC
CSVETPGQVSYEQYF
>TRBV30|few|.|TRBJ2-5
TGTGCTGAAACCCCGAGGGGGGCCCAAGAGACCCAGTACTTC
CAETPRGAQETQYF
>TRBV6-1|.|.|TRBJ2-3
TGTGCCAGCAGCGCCTTCCGGGATTCAATTTTCACAGATACGCAGTATTTT
CASSAFRDSIFTDTQYF
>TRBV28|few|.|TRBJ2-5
TGTGCCAGCAGTTTTTCCGGAGCTCAAGAGACCCAGTACTTC
CASSFSGAQETQYF
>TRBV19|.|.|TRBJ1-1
TGTGCCAGTAGTCCCCAGGGACTGAACACTGAAGCTTTCTTT
CASSPQGLNTEAFF
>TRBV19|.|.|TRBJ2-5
TGTGCCAGTAGTGCGACGGCAGGGAGAAGAGAGACCCAGTACTTC
CASSATAGRRETQYF
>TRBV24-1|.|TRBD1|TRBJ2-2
TGTGCCACCAGTGACTGGACAGGGGTCGGGGAGCTGTTTTTT
CATSDWTGVGELFF
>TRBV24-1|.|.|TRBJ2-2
TGTGCCACGGGGGCCCCGGGCCTCACCGGGGAGCTGTTTTTT
CATGAPGLTGELFF
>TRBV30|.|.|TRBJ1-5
TGTGCCTGGAGTGTATCAGACAGTAGGCTTAATCAGCCCCAGCATTTT
CAWSVSDSRLNQPQHF
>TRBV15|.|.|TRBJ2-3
TGTGCCACCAGCAGAGATTCGGCGGAAATTAGCACAGATACGCAGTATTTT
CATSRDSAEISTDTQYF
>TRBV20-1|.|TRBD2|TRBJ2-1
TGCAGTGCTGATGGGTCTAGCGGGAGCCCCGCGGGGAGCTACAATGAGCAGTTCTTC
CSADGSSGSPAGSYNEQFF
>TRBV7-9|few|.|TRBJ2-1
TGTGCCAGCAGCATAGCGAACACTCCCTACAATGAGCAGTTCTTC
CASSIANTPYNEQFF
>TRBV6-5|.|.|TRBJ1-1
TGTGCCAGCAGTTACTCGGGCCAGGGCCAGAACACTGAAGCTTTCTTT
CASSYSGQGQNTEAFF
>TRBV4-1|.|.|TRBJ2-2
TGCGCCAGCAGCCATGCCGGGGAGCTGTTTTTT
CASSHAGELFF
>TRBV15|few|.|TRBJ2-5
TGTGCCACCAGCAGGTCTAGCGCCCAAGAGACCCAGTACTTC
CATSRSSAQETQYF
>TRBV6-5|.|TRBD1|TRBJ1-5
TGTGCCAGCAGTTTTCGACAGGGGTCCAATCAGCCCCAGCATTTT
CASSFRQGSNQPQHF
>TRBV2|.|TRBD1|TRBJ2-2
TGTGGCTCTGGACAGGAGAACACCGGGGAGCTGTTTTTT
CGSGQENTGELFF
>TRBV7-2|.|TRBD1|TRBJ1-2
TGTGCCAGCAGCAGCGACAGGGACTCCTATGGCTACACCTTC
CASSSDRDSYGYTF
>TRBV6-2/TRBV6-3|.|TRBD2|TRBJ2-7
TGTGCCAGCAGTGTAACACCGGGACTAGCGGGGCGACTTTCCTACGAGCAGTACTTC
CASSVTPGLAGRLSYEQYF
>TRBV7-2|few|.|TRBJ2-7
TGTGCCAGCAGCTTGACCGGGACTCCGAACTTC
CASSLTGTPNF
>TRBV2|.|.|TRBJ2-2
TGTGCCAGCAGTGAATCAGGGTTTAGGAAGACCGGGGAGCTGTTTTTT
CASSESGFRKTGELFF
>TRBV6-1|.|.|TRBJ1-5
TGTGCCAGCAGTACAGGCCGCAATCAGCCCCAGCATTTT
CASSTGRNQPQHF
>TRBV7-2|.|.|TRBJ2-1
TGTGCCAGCAGCTATTTGGCGGGCCGCGGCAATGAGCAGTTCTTC
CASSYLAGRGNEQFF
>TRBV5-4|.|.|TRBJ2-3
TGTGCCAGCAGCCCTCGCGGGACTTCCCGGAATACGCAGTATTTT
CASSPRGTSRNTQYF
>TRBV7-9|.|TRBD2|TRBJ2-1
TGTGCCAGCAGCTCCTCGACTAGCGGAGATTACAATGAGCAGTTCTTC
CASSSSTSGDYNEQFF
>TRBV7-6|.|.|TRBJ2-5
TGTGCCAGCAGCTTACGATCGCAGGGGACGGAGACCCAGTACTTC
CASSLRSQGTETQYF